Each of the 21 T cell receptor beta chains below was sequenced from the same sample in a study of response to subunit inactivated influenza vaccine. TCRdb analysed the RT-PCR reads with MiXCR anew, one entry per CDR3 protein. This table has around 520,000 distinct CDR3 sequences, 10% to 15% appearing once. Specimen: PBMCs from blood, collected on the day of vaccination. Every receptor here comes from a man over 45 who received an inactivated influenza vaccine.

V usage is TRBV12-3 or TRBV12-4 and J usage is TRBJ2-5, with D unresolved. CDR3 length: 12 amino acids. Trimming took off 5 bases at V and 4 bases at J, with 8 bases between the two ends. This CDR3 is CASSGSVETQYF. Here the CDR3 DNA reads TGTGCCAGCAGTGGGTCGGTAGAGACCCAGTACTTC.

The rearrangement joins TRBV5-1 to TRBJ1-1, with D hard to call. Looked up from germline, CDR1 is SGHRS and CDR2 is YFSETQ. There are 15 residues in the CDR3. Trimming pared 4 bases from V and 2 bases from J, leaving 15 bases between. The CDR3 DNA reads TGCGCCAGCAGCCCGGAGGGCAGACGAAACACTGAAGCTTTCTTT. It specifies CASSPEGRRNTEAFF.

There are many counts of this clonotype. CDR3 bases: TGTGCCATCGGATTCGTCTCTGGTGAGCAGTTCTTC. This translates into CAIGFVSGEQFF. The chain recombines TRBV10-3 with TRBJ2-1; D is undetermined. CDR3 size: 12 residues. The V end lost 8 bases, the J end lost 9 bases, and 14 bases lay between the germline ends. Per the germline V gene, CDR1 is ENHRY and CDR2 is SYGVKD.

The CDR3 is CASRLDRDYEQYF. CDR3 in DNA: TGTGCCAGCAGACTGGACAGGGACTACGAGCAGTACTTC. This chain uses TRBV7-2 with TRBJ2-7; 8 bases line up with TRBD1. V trimming: 6 bases; J trimming: 3 bases; junction bases outside the gene matches: 4. Looked up from germline, CDR1 is SGHTA and CDR2 is FQGNSA. There are 13 residues in the CDR3.

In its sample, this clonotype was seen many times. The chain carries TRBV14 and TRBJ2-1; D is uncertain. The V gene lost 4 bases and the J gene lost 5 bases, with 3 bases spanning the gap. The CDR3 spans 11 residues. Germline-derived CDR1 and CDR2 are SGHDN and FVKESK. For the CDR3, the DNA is TGTGCCAGCAGCCTACACAATGAGCAGTTCTTC. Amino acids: CASSLHNEQFF.

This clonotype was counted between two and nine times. CDR3 in DNA: TGCAGTGCTAGGGTTGGGGGGGGGAGAATCACCTATAATTCACCCCTCCACTTT. It encodes CSARVGGGRITYNSPLHF. The chain has TRBV20-1 and TRBJ1-6; possible D gene TRBD1, 5 bases. The CDR3 is 18 residues long. V was shortened by 3 bases and J by 2 bases, with 20 bases between the two germline ends. Germline CDR1 is DFQATT and CDR2 is SNEGSKA (reference sequence).

In nucleotides, the CDR3 is TGTGCCAGCAGGCCCGGGGGGACCGCTATCACCGGGGAGCTGTTTTTT. The encoded protein is CASRPGGTAITGELFF. The chain joins TRBV7-2 to TRBJ2-2; 7 bases map to TRBD2. J was trimmed by 4 bases and V by 6 bases; bases with no gene match: 11. This CDR3 is built from 16 residues. Germline V gene data show CDR1 as SGHTA and CDR2 as FQGNSA.

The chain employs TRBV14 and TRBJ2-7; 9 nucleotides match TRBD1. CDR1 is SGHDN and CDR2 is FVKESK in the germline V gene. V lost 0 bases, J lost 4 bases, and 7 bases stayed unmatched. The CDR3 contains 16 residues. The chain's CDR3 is CASSQEAGTGTYEQYF. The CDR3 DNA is TGTGCCAGCAGCCAAGAAGCCGGGACAGGGACATACGAGCAGTACTTC.

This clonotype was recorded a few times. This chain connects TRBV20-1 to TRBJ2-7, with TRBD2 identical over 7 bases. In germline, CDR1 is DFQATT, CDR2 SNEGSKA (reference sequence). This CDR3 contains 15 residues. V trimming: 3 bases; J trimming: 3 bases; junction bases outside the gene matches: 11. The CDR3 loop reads CSASPMSGVNYEQYF. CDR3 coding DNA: TGCAGTGCTAGCCCAATGAGCGGGGTTAACTACGAGCAGTACTTC.

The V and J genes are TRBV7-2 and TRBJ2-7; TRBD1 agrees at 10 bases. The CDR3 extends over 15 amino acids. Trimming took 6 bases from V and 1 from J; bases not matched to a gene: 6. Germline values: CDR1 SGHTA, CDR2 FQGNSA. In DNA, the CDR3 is TGTGCCAGCAGGAGAGGGACAGGGGTTTCCTACGAGCAGTACTTC. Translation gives CASRRGTGVSYEQYF.

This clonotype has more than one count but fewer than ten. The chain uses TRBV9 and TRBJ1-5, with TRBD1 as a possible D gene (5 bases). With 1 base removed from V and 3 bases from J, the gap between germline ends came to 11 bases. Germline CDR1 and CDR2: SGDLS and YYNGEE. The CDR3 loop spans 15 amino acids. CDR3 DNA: TGTGCCAGCAGCGTATGCAGGGACCTCAATCAGCCCCAGCATTTT. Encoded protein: CASSVCRDLNQPQHF. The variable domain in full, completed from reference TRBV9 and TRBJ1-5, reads DSGVTQTPKHLITATGQRVTLRCSPRSGDLSVYWYQQSLDQGLQFLIQYYNGEERAKGNILERFSAQQFPDLHSELNLSSLELGDSALYFCASSVCRDLNQPQHFGDGTRLSIL.

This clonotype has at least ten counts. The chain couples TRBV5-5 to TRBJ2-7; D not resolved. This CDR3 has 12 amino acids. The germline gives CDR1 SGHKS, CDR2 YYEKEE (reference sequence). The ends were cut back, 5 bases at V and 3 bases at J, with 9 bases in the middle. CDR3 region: CASSFDRYEQYF. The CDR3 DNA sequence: TGTGCCAGCAGTTTTGACCGCTACGAGCAGTACTTC.

Here the CDR3 DNA reads TGTGCCAGTAGCACCTACGGACAAAGTGGCGGCTACGAGCAGTACTTC. Its protein is CASSTYGQSGGYEQYF. The chain couples TRBV19 to TRBJ2-7, with D perhaps matching TRBD1 (5 bases). V shed 6 bases and J shed 3 bases, with 21 bases lying between them. CDR1 and CDR2 from the germline V gene are LNHDA and SQIVND (reference sequence). CDR3 length: 16 residues.

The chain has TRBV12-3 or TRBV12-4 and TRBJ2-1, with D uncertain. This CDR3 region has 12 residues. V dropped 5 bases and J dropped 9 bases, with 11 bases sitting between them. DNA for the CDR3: TGTGCCAGCAGTCCTTACTACGGTGAGCAGTTCTTC. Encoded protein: CASSPYYGEQFF.

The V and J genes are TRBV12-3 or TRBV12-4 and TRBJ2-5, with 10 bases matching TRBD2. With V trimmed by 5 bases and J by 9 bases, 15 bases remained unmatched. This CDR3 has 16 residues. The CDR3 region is CASSQRLAGLKSAQYF. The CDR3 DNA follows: TGTGCCAGCAGTCAACGACTAGCGGGCTTGAAGTCGGCCCAGTACTTC.

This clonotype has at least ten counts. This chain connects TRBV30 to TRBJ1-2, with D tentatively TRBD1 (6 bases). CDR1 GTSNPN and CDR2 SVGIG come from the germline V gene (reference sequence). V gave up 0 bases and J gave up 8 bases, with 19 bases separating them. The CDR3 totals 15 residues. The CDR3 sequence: CAWSVPGQGHRGYTF. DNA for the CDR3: TGTGCCTGGAGTGTACCGGGTCAGGGACATCGGGGCTACACCTTC.

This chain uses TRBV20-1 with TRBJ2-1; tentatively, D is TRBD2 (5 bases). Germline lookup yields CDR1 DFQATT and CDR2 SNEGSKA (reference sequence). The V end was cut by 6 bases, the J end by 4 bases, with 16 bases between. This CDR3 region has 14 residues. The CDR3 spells CSASSPADYNEQFF. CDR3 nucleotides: TGCAGTGCATCCTCCCCAGCGGATTACAATGAGCAGTTCTTC.

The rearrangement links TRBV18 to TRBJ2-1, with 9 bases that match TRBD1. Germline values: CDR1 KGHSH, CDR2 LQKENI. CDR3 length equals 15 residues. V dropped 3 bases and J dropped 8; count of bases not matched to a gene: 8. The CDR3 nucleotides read TGTGCCAGCTCACCCGCCGGGACAGGGCGCGATGAGCAGTTCTTC. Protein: CASSPAGTGRDEQFF.

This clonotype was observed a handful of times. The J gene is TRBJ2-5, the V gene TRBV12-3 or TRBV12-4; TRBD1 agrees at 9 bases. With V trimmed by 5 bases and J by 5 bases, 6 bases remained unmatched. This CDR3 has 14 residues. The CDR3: CASSRQGGLETQYF. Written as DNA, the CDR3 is TGTGCCAGCAGTAGACAGGGGGGTTTGGAGACCCAGTACTTC.

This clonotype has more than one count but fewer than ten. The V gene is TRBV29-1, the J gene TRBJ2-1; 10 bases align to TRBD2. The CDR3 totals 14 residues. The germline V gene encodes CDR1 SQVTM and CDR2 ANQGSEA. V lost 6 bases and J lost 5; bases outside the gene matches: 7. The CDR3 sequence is CSVDGLAAHNEQFF. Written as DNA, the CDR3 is TGCAGCGTGGACGGACTAGCGGCTCACAATGAGCAGTTCTTC.

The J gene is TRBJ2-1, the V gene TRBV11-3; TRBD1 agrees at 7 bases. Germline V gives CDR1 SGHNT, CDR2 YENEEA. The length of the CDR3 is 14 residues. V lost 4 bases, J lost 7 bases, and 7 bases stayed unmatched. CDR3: CASSSMTGSNEQFF. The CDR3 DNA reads TGTGCCAGCAGCTCGATGACAGGGTCTAATGAGCAGTTCTTC.